This T cell receptor beta chain was profiled in a study of T cell repertoires in ileal Crohn's disease. This clone was picked up a small number of times. Clones were sequenced by immunoSEQ multiplex PCR, and TCRdb holds only the in-frame ones, with some missing. The profile shows fewer than 20,000 clones, approximately 60% of them singletons. This clonotype originated in an adult with Crohn's disease. Specimen: ileal tissue.

CDR3 amino acids: CASSPREAGGDEAFF. The CDR3 DNA is TGTGCCAGTAGTCCCCGAGAGGCAGGGGGCGATGAGGCTTTCTTT. This sequence joins TRBV19 and TRBJ1-1; 8 bases map to TRBD1. The CDR3 sequence is 15 residues long. Germline trimming cut 5 bases from V and 11 bases from J; bases unmatched to any gene: 16. Germline lookup yields CDR1 LNHDA and CDR2 SQIVND (reference sequence).